One sample yielded the 14 T cell receptor beta chains listed below, sequenced in a study of blood T cell repertoires in COVID-19. Sequenced by immunoSEQ multiplex PCR; TCRdb stores in-frame clones only, minus some. The table includes some 250,000 clones, 80% to 90% detected once. Specimen: PBMCs or T cells enriched from blood (not recorded which). These receptor sequences come from a woman in her forties or fifties who had recovered from COVID-19.

J is TRBJ2-3 and V is TRBV10-3; possibly TRBD1 for D (6 bases). Between the trimmed V and J ends, which lost 10 bases and 6 bases, there was a span of 26 bases. CDR1 and CDR2 (germline): ENHRY, SYGVKD. The CDR3 runs to 16 residues. The CDR3 DNA is TGTGCCACCAGGCTAACACCCGGGACACCTTCGGATACGCAGTATTTT. This gives the protein CATRLTPGTPSDTQYF.

The chain employs TRBV19 and TRBJ2-1; 13 bases line up with TRBD2. Germline V CDR1 and CDR2: LNHDA, SQIVND (reference sequence). This CDR3 is 17 amino acids long. The ends lost 1 base at V and 5 bases at J; junction bases unmatched: 5. In DNA, the CDR3 is TGTGCCAGTAGTATAGGGACTAGCGGGAGAAGAAACAATGAGCAGTTCTTC. It specifies CASSIGTSGRRNNEQFF.

V gene TRBV5-6 combines with J gene TRBJ2-2; D not resolved. Germline CDR1 reads SGHDT; CDR2 reads YYEEEE. There are 14 residues in the CDR3. The germline V and J ends were trimmed by 1 base and 3 bases, with 7 bases remaining between them. CDR3 residues: CASSLPDYTGELFF. The CDR3 DNA sequence: TGTGCCAGCAGCTTGCCAGACTACACCGGGGAGCTGTTTTTT.

V is TRBV9 and J is TRBJ2-3; D possibly corresponds to TRBD2 (5 bases). The CDR3 runs 15 residues. The V gene's germline CDR1 is SGDLS and CDR2 YYNGEE. V was clipped by 4 bases and J by 1 base, with 13 bases between them. CDR3 sequence (DNA): TGTGCCAGCAGCTACTTAGCGCGCGGCACAGATACGCAGTATTTT. This encodes CASSYLARGTDTQYF.

This clone has only one observation. V is TRBV10-1 and J is TRBJ2-5; tentatively, D is TRBD2 (6 bases). V was trimmed by 8 bases and J by 2 bases, leaving 18 bases between them. CDR1 is WNHNN and CDR2 is SYGVQD in the germline V gene (reference sequence). CDR3 length: 15 amino acids. For the CDR3, the DNA is TGCGCCAGCCTACGGGAGTGGAAGGAGCAAGAGACCCAGTACTTC. Translated: CASLREWKEQETQYF.

The genes are TRBV9 and TRBJ2-2, with a tentative D call TRBD1 (6 bases). With 3 bases removed from V and 5 bases from J, the gap between germline ends came to 11 bases. Germline V gene lookup returns CDR1 SGDLS and CDR2 YYNGEE. This CDR3 has 14 residues. The CDR3 reads CASSARTGTGELFF. CDR3 DNA: TGTGCCAGCAGCGCCAGAACAGGGACCGGGGAGCTGTTTTTT.

This clone showed up just once. This rearrangement joins TRBV28 to TRBJ2-4; 11 nucleotides line up with TRBD1. J gave up 7 bases and V 7 bases, and 3 bases lay outside the gene matches. This CDR3 comprises 13 residues. Germline-derived CDR1 and CDR2 are MDHEN and SYDVKM. Written as DNA, the CDR3 is TGTGCCAGCAAAGGGACAGGGGGGAACATTCAGTACTTC. Protein sequence: CASKGTGGNIQYF. Drawing the rest from reference TRBV28 and TRBJ2-4, the complete variable domain is DVKVTQSSRYLVKRTGEKVFLECVQDMDHENMFWYRQDPGLGLRLIYFSYDVKMKEKGDIPEGYSVSREKKERFSLILESASTNQTSMYLCASKGTGGNIQYFGAGTRLSVL.

V usage is TRBV23-1 and J usage is TRBJ2-7, with D possibly being TRBD1 (5 bases). TRBV23-1 is an open reading frame whose function is uncertain. The V gene lost 2 bases and the J gene lost 2 bases, with 19 bases spanning the gap. The CDR3 runs to 17 residues. CDR3 in DNA: TGCGCCAGCAGTCAAGGAAAACAGGAGCCGGTCCCCTACGAGCAGTACTTC. Its protein product is CASSQGKQEPVPYEQYF.

The gene calls are TRBV27 and TRBJ1-1; D call uncertain. Trimming removed 3 bases at V and 5 bases at J, with 10 bases between. The CDR3 is 13 residues long. Germline CDR1 is MNHEY and CDR2 is SMNVEV (reference sequence). The CDR3 region has the DNA TGTGCCAGCAGTTTTACGAGAGGGACTGAAGCTTTCTTT. Residues: CASSFTRGTEAFF.

CDR3 region: CASRTETNYGYTF. The CDR3 DNA is TGTGCCAGCAGGACAGAGACTAACTATGGCTACACCTTC. This chain connects TRBV6-5 to TRBJ1-2; possible D gene TRBD1, 5 bases. There are 13 residues in the CDR3. Per germline, CDR1 MNHEY and CDR2 SVGAGI. The germline V and J ends were trimmed by 6 bases and 0 bases, with 8 bases remaining between them.

The chain couples TRBV27 to TRBJ1-2; 12 bases map to TRBD1. The CDR3 contains 16 residues. The junction had 9 bases not matched to a gene; V was cut back by 5 bases and J by 5 bases. Looked up from germline, CDR1 is MNHEY and CDR2 is SMNVEV (reference sequence). CDR3 sequence (DNA): TGTGCCAGCAGTCCCTGGGACAGGGGGCGTCAGTATGGCTACACCTTC. It yields the protein CASSPWDRGRQYGYTF.

V and J are TRBV27 and TRBJ2-1; 7 bases match TRBD2. Trimming took 6 bases from V and 4 from J; bases not matched to a gene: 6. There are 14 residues in the CDR3. CDR1 and CDR2 (germline): MNHEY, SMNVEV (reference sequence). The CDR3 loop reads CASSLAVNYNEQFF. DNA of the CDR3: TGTGCCAGCAGCCTAGCGGTAAATTACAATGAGCAGTTCTTC.

V is TRBV12-3 or TRBV12-4 and J is TRBJ1-2; 7 bases fit TRBD1. The CDR3 consists of 11 residues. Germline trimming cut 5 bases from V and 8 bases from J; bases unmatched to any gene: 2. The CDR3: CASSTGVGYTF. In nucleotides, the CDR3 is TGTGCCAGCAGTACAGGGGTCGGCTACACCTTC.

The rearrangement links TRBV9 to TRBJ1-1; TRBD1 agrees at 9 bases. The CDR3 consists of 15 residues. Germline-derived CDR1 and CDR2 are SGDLS and YYNGEE. The trim removed 3 bases at V and 3 bases at J, leaving 6 bases unmatched. The CDR3, as DNA: TGTGCCAGCAGCGGCGGGACAGGGACCCACACTGAAGCTTTCTTT. Its protein is CASSGGTGTHTEAFF.